Listed below are T cell receptor beta chains from one sample, sequenced in a study of Graves' ophthalmopathy and Graves' hyperthyroidism. Each CDR3 protein gets one entry after TCRdb re-called the multiplex PCR reads with MiXCR. The sample has hundreds of thousands of distinct CDR3 sequences, 40% seen once. Sample: peripheral blood. The receptors here all came from an adult man with Graves' ophthalmopathy. The CDR3 runs from the conserved cysteine through the conserved F or W. D genes are given only for firm matches. Only part of the rows carry a size: once, few, many, or a class if the clone is expanded.

v_call	clone_size	d_call	j_call	cdr3_nt	cdr3_aa
TRBV25-1	NA	NA	TRBJ2-2	TGTGCCCCAGTAGGTAGTGCCGGGGAGCTGTTTTTT	CAPVGSAGELFF
TRBV7-2	many	TRBD2	TRBJ2-7	TGTGCCAGCAGCCCGACTAGCGCGGCGCCCTACGAGCAGTACTTC	CASSPTSAAPYEQYF
TRBV20-1	NA	TRBD2	TRBJ2-5	TGCAGTGCGCGGACTAGCGGGAGTGAACAAGAGACCCAGTACTTC	CSARTSGSEQETQYF
TRBV9	NA	NA	TRBJ1-5	TGTGCCAGCAGCCAGGACGTAAGAAATCAGCCCCAGCATTTT	CASSQDVRNQPQHF
TRBV7-2	NA	NA	TRBJ2-5	TGTGCCAGCAGCTTAGTACGAAGAGAACAAGAGACCCAGTACTTC	CASSLVRREQETQYF
TRBV2	NA	NA	TRBJ2-7	TGTGCCAGCAGTTCCTATCGACAGAGGGCAACCGACTTGTACTTC	CASSSYRQRATDLYF
TRBV7-9	many	NA	TRBJ2-2	TGTGCCAGCAGCCAAGTCCGCGAACCCGGGGAGCTGTTTTTT	CASSQVREPGELFF
TRBV11-2	NA	TRBD2	TRBJ2-7	TGCGCCAGCAGCTCTCCCGAGGGGCGGGGGACCTACGAGCAGTACTTC	CASSSPEGRGTYEQYF
TRBV20-1	few	TRBD2	TRBJ2-7	TGCAGTGCTAGAGATGGAAGCGGGAGGGCCTACGAGCAGTACTTC	CSARDGSGRAYEQYF
TRBV2	once	NA	TRBJ1-5	TGTGCCATCAGATCAGGGGTTCAGCCCCAGCATTTT	CAIRSGVQPQHF
TRBV7-9	NA	NA	TRBJ2-5	TGTGCCAGCAGCTTGGAGCCCAACCCCCAAGAGACCCAGTACTTC	CASSLEPNPQETQYF
TRBV2	NA	NA	TRBJ2-5	TGTGCCAGTAGATCCGGGGCAATCTTC	CASRSGAIF
TRBV10-3	many	NA	TRBJ2-6	TGTGCCAGCAAGCTTGGTGGGGCCAACGTCCTGACTTTC	CASKLGGANVLTF
TRBV6-1	NA	TRBD1	TRBJ1-1	TGTGCCAGCAGCTGGGACAGGGTAACTGCTTTCTTT	CASSWDRVTAFF
TRBV29-1	NA	TRBD1	TRBJ2-7	TGCAGCGTTGGCGGACAGGGGGCCAGAGAGCAGTACTTC	CSVGGQGAREQYF
TRBV10-3	few	NA	TRBJ2-2	TGTGCCATCAGTGGGCAGTCCGGGGAGCTGTTTTTT	CAISGQSGELFF
TRBV29-1	many	NA	TRBJ2-5	TGCAGGGGCACCGACAGATCCCAAGAGACCCAGTACTTC	CRGTDRSQETQYF
TRBV25-1	once	NA	TRBJ1-6	TGTGCCAGCAGGGGAGATGCAGGGAAGAATTCACCCCTCCACTTT	CASRGDAGKNSPLHF
TRBV11-2	NA	NA	TRBJ1-1	TGTGCCAGCAGCCAAGAGACAACAGGGTTCACTGAAGCTTTCTTT	CASSQETTGFTEAFF
TRBV20-1	few	NA	TRBJ2-7	TGCAGTGCTAGACCCTGGACAGCAAGTCTCTACGAGCAGTACTTC	CSARPWTASLYEQYF
TRBV12-3/TRBV12-4	NA	NA	TRBJ1-5	TGTGGCAGCAGTTTGCAGGGTATGAAGCAGCCCCAGCATTTT	CGSSLQGMKQPQHF
TRBV6-5	NA	NA	TRBJ1-2	TGTGCCAGCAGTCCACAGGGACTGAGGAACTATGGCTACACCTTC	CASSPQGLRNYGYTF
TRBV15	NA	TRBD1	TRBJ1-5	TGTGCCACGGGGGCAGGGGGGAATCAGCCCCAGCATTTT	CATGAGGNQPQHF
TRBV9	few	NA	TRBJ2-2	TGTGCCAGCAGCGTCGAGGGAATAGGCACCGGGGAGCTGTTTTTT	CASSVEGIGTGELFF
TRBV29-1	NA	NA	TRBJ1-2	TGCAGCCCCGCGGACCCTAACTATGGCTACACCTTC	CSPADPNYGYTF
TRBV14	NA	NA	TRBJ1-2	TGTGCCAGCAGCCACGTAATGGAGATCGGGGGCTACACCTTC	CASSHVMEIGGYTF
TRBV7-6	NA	TRBD1	TRBJ2-3	TGTGCCAGCAGCTCCGACAGGGCCTTACCCACAGATACGCAGTATTTT	CASSSDRALPTDTQYF
TRBV2	NA	NA	TRBJ1-4	TGTGCCAGCAGCTTAATGGGTCCTGAGGAAAATGAAAAACTGTTTTTT	CASSLMGPEENEKLFF
TRBV10-3	NA	TRBD1	TRBJ2-5	TGTGCCATCTCATACAGGGGGACCCAAGAGACCCAGTACTTC	CAISYRGTQETQYF
TRBV27	NA	NA	TRBJ2-7	TGTGCCAGCAGTTTAAGAGGGGACCCCTACGAGCAGTACTTC	CASSLRGDPYEQYF
TRBV12-3/TRBV12-4	NA	NA	TRBJ1-2	TGTGCCAGCAGTTTATCGCCTGGGGCAGCCTATGGCTACACCTTC	CASSLSPGAAYGYTF
TRBV5-1	once	NA	TRBJ2-1	TGCGCCAGCATCCCGGAGGGCCTCTACAATGAGCAGTTCTTC	CASIPEGLYNEQFF
TRBV7-9	few	NA	TRBJ1-4	TGTGCCAGCAGCACAACAGGGAAAAAACTGTTTTTT	CASSTTGKKLFF